A selection of T cell receptor beta chains follows, all from one sample in a study of shared clonotypes between healthy human individuals. Clones were read by immunoSEQ multiplex PCR, and TCRdb kept only the in-frame ones, dropping some. The data contain 2,500,000 or so clones, about nine tenths of them singletons. Material: naive CD4+ T cells from PBMCs. The source of these receptors is a man aged 18 to 35 in good health. Some clones in this sample may be carry-over from other donors' samples. Each CDR3 is given with its conserved first and last residue. D genes are given only for firm matches. Size tells how often a clone was seen (once, few, many) or the class of an expanded clone, and some rows leave it out.

TRBV19,-,TRBJ2-5,TRBD1,16,TGTGCCAGTAGTATCCCGGGGACAGGGGGCGCAGAGACCCAGTACTTC,CASSIPGTGGAETQYF
TRBV9,once,TRBJ2-1,TRBD2,15,TGTGCCAGTCGAGCGGGAGCGAGCTCCTACAATGAGCAGTTCTTC,CASRAGASSYNEQFF
TRBV30,-,TRBJ1-5,-,14,TGTGCCTGGAGTGTACAGGGAGCAGGTCAGCCCCAGCATTTT,CAWSVQGAGQPQHF
TRBV6-6,-,TRBJ2-7,-,14,TGTGCCAGCAGTTACGGCAAGGTGGCCGACGAGCACTACTTC,CASSYGKVADEHYF
TRBV5-4,-,TRBJ2-2,-,14,TGTGCCAGCAGCCCCGGGTCTAGGAACGGGGAGCTGTTTTTT,CASSPGSRNGELFF
TRBV2,-,TRBJ2-5,TRBD1,13,TGTGCCAGCGTTTATAACAGGGGGAACCCTCAGTACTTC,CASVYNRGNPQYF
TRBV6-6,-,TRBJ2-3,-,14,TGTGCCAGCAGTAGACTTTTAAGCACAGATACGCAGTATTTT,CASSRLLSTDTQYF
TRBV5-1,once,TRBJ2-5,-,15,TGCGCCAGCAGGAAATCAGGGGCTACTCTGGAGACCCAGTACTTC,CASRKSGATLETQYF
TRBV18,-,TRBJ2-5,TRBD2,16,TGTGCCAGCTCACCACGACTAGCGGGATATCAAGAGACCCAGTACTTC,CASSPRLAGYQETQYF
TRBV2,-,TRBJ2-5,-,15,TGTGCCAGCAGTGAACAAGTCTTGGCGCGGGGGACCCAGTACTTC,CASSEQVLARGTQYF
TRBV5-1,-,TRBJ1-4,TRBD1,15,TGCGCCAGCAGCTCCACAGGGACAGCAGGTGAAAAACTGTTTTTT,CASSSTGTAGEKLFF
TRBV4-2,-,TRBJ2-2,TRBD1,16,TGTGCCAGCAGCCAAGACGACAGGGGGAACACCGGGGAGCTGTTTTTT,CASSQDDRGNTGELFF